Listed below are T cell receptor beta chains from one sample, sequenced in a study of blood T cell repertoires in COVID-19. Clones were sequenced by immunoSEQ multiplex PCR, and TCRdb holds only the in-frame ones, with some missing. Altogether around 360,000 clones are present, around 87% being singletons, with the ten largest covering more than 9%. Sequences were obtained from peripheral blood. These TCRs come from a woman younger than 45 with COVID-19, enrolled during active disease. Both conserved end residues are part of each CDR3. A D gene is named only where the DNA matches it firmly. Rows give clone size only sometimes, using once, few, many, or a class for an expanded clone.

TRBJ2-2	TRBV30	NA	NA	TGTGCCTGGAGTGTAATCCCAAACACCGGGGAGCTGTTTTTT	CAWSVIPNTGELFF
TRBJ2-2	TRBV28	NA	NA	TGTGCCAGCCGCGGGTCCACCGGGGAGCTGTTTTTT	CASRGSTGELFF
TRBJ2-1	TRBV7-9	NA	NA	TGTGCCAGCAGCTTAGGGGGCAGGGAAAGTGAGCAGTTCTTC	CASSLGGRESEQFF
TRBJ2-7	TRBV9	NA	NA	TGTGCCAGCAGCACCCTAGACAGAGACCCTCGTTACTTC	CASSTLDRDPRYF
TRBJ1-4	TRBV3-1/TRBV3-2	NA	NA	TGTGCCAGCAGCCAACGAGGGCCCAGCGAAAAACTGTTTTTT	CASSQRGPSEKLFF
TRBJ1-1	TRBV28	NA	TRBD1	TGTGCCAGCAGACAATGGACAGGGAGTCTCGTGAACACTGAAGCTTTCTTT	CASRQWTGSLVNTEAFF
TRBJ2-7	TRBV18	NA	TRBD2	TGTGCCAGCTCACCCCGAGCGGGGGACGAGCAGTACTTC	CASSPRAGDEQYF
TRBJ2-7	TRBV13	NA	TRBD2	TGTGCCAGCAGCCTCGGACTAGTCTACGAGCAGTACTTC	CASSLGLVYEQYF
TRBJ2-1	TRBV5-4	NA	TRBD2	TGTGCCAGCAGCTCCGGGACTAGCTACAATGAGCAGTTCTTC	CASSSGTSYNEQFF
TRBJ1-1	TRBV5-1	NA	TRBD1	TGCGCCAGCAGCGGATGGACAGGGGTCGCTGAAGCTTTCTTT	CASSGWTGVAEAFF
TRBJ2-2	TRBV10-2	NA	TRBD2	TGCGCCAGCAGTGAGACTAGCGGACACACCGGGGAGCTGTTTTTT	CASSETSGHTGELFF
TRBJ2-1	TRBV11-2	many	NA	TGTGCCAGCAGCTTAGGGGGCCCCGAGCAGTTCTTC	CASSLGGPEQFF
TRBJ2-7	TRBV7-9	many	TRBD1	TGTGCCAGCAGCTCCAGGGGGAGTAACGACGAGCAGTACTTC	CASSSRGSNDEQYF
TRBJ2-1	TRBV7-9	NA	TRBD1	TGTGCCAGCAGAGTTACAGGGGGGTCGCAGTTCTTC	CASRVTGGSQFF
TRBJ2-2	TRBV18	NA	TRBD1	TGTGCCAGCTCACCGACAGGGGGGAACACCGGGGAGCTGTTTTTT	CASSPTGGNTGELFF